This TCR beta chain was captured in a study of blood T cells in healthy people across ages. Findings and caveats of the study: Greater diversity and more naive CD4+ cells were seen in long-lived donors than in aged donors.

The CDR3 length is 15 residues. The V and J ends lost 8 bases and 2 bases, in that order; junction bases with no gene match: 10. Germline V gene sequence: CDR1 MGHRA, CDR2 YSYEKL. A word on this clonotype: Its antigen is not known.

Caucasian individuals from Russia who were healthy and aged 6 to 90 acted as donors. Together with a sample-barcoded 5' primer, a J-beta primer mix was included in a second PCR lasting 7 to 11 cycles. One entry per CDR3 protein results from TCRdb running MiXCR on the 5' RACE reads. The table records around 1,500,000 distinct CDR3 sequences, approximately 40% of them present only once. The receptor's source is a woman younger than 35 in good health. Sequenced input: blood. V and J are TRBV4-1 and TRBJ2-5, with 8 positions matching TRBD2. The CDR3 DNA follows: TGCGCCAGCCAGGGGAGACTAGCGCTACAAGAGACCCAGTACTTC. It codes for CASQGRLALQETQYF.